This T cell receptor (beta chain) was recorded in a study of Tregs in tolerant kidney transplant recipients. Turning to the study itself: Related graft donors supplied nonmyeloablative bone marrow transplants, and mixed chimerism was transient.

Germline CDR1 is WSHSY and CDR2 is SAAADI. Unmatched junction bases numbered 3, after V lost 2 bases and J lost 7 bases. The CDR3 consists of 15 residues. Only in-frame clones appear in the TCRdb table, and some are missing; sequencing was by immunoSEQ multiplex PCR. This repertoire includes tens of thousands of clones. As to this clone: The antigen is not known. The read comes to an end 3 residues before the CDR3 does, leaving the germline J gene to fill in the end.

Study-wide results and limits: No direct test of biological reproducibility was done here. Expanding Tregs on activated donor B cells appeared to best identify donor-specific TCRbeta clones. Some patients' samples used different primers over time, so nucleotide sequences weren't comparable.

This sequence was found in a human donor who received a combined kidney and bone marrow transplant. The chain has TRBV10-2 and TRBJ2-1, with 12 bases aligning to TRBD2. The sample here was CD8+ T cells from blood, taken before the transplant. The sequenced CDR3 bases are TGCGCCAGCAGTGAGGCTACTAGCGGGAGGAATGAG. The encoded protein is CASSEATSGRNE. The whole CDR3 protein reads CASSEATSGRNEQFF.